A selection of T cell receptor beta chains follows, all from one sample in a study of blood T cell repertoires in COVID-19. Clones were read by immunoSEQ multiplex PCR, and TCRdb kept only the in-frame ones, dropping some. The table shows fewer than 60,000 clones, with around 79% occurring only once. The sample was peripheral blood. The receptors derive from a man in his 70s with acute or convalescent COVID-19. CDR3s include the opening cysteine and the closing phenylalanine or tryptophan. The D gene is left open where the match is weak. Size is omitted from some rows. Given values are once, few, many or a class for expanded clones.

j_call d_call v_call clone_size cdr3_aa cdr3_nt
TRBJ1-5 NA TRBV28 NA CGTDIGLHQPQHF TGTGGCACGGATATCGGACTGCATCAGCCCCAGCATTTT
TRBJ1-5 TRBD1 TRBV27 NA CASSSSGTVHQPQHF TGTGCCAGCAGTTCATCCGGGACAGTCCATCAGCCCCAGCATTTT
TRBJ2-5 NA TRBV2 NA CASRDNQETQYF TGTGCCAGTCGGGACAACCAAGAGACCCAGTACTTC
TRBJ2-1 TRBD2 TRBV20-1 NA CSASPKRLAGIFYNEQFF TGCAGTGCTAGTCCGAAACGCCTAGCGGGGATCTTTTACAATGAGCAGTTCTTC
TRBJ2-5 NA TRBV5-1 once CASREDKTQYF TGCGCCAGCAGGGAAGACAAGACCCAGTACTTC
TRBJ2-5 TRBD1 TRBV5-1 once CASSPGTGQETQYF TGCGCCAGCAGCCCCGGGACAGGACAAGAGACCCAGTACTTC
TRBJ2-2 TRBD1 TRBV6-5 NA CASSFRDRGPVGELFF TGTGCCAGCAGTTTCCGGGACAGGGGGCCGGTCGGGGAGCTGTTTTTT
TRBJ1-1 TRBD1 TRBV12-3/TRBV12-4 NA CASRGTGGANAFF TGTGCCAGCAGGGGGACAGGTGGGGCGAATGCTTTCTTT
TRBJ2-2 NA TRBV7-9 NA CASSLSLNTGELFF TGTGCCAGCAGCTTATCCCTGAACACCGGGGAGCTGTTTTTT
TRBJ2-3 NA TRBV11-3 NA CASSLDTTRADTQYF TGTGCCAGCAGCTTAGACACTACACGAGCAGATACGCAGTATTTT
TRBJ1-2 NA TRBV19 NA CASSHPSGGGYTF TGTGCCAGTAGTCACCCCTCGGGGGGTGGCTACACCTTC
TRBJ2-1 TRBD2 TRBV25-1 NA CASSGKSSGRALDEQFF TGTGCCAGCAGTGGCAAGTCTAGCGGGAGGGCCTTGGATGAGCAGTTCTTC
TRBJ1-1 NA TRBV6-5 NA CASWLGGGTEAFF TGTGCGAGCTGGCTAGGGGGGGGCACTGAAGCTTTCTTT
TRBJ1-2 NA TRBV3-1/TRBV3-2 NA CASSLRDNYGYTF TGTGCCAGCAGTCTCAGGGATAACTATGGCTACACCTTC
TRBJ1-5 TRBD1 TRBV6-5 NA CASWGGQENQPQHF TGTGCCAGTTGGGGGGGACAGGAAAATCAGCCCCAGCATTTT
TRBJ2-7 NA TRBV20-1 NA CSASRPAAGYEQYF TGCAGTGCTAGTAGGCCAGCGGCAGGCTACGAGCAGTACTTC
TRBJ2-5 NA TRBV28 NA CAIGTQGPWARRETQYF TGTGCCATCGGTACGCAGGGCCCGTGGGCCCGACGGGAGACCCAGTACTTC
TRBJ1-5 NA TRBV6-4 NA CASSVEAGDQPQHF TGTGCCAGCAGTGTCGAGGCAGGGGATCAGCCCCAGCATTTT
TRBJ1-5 NA TRBV4-1 NA CASSRLQGDSNQPQHF TGCGCCAGCAGCCGCCTCCAGGGCGATAGCAATCAGCCCCAGCATTTT
TRBJ1-6 TRBD1 TRBV5-6 NA CASSLGRQGAGSPLHF TGTGCCAGCAGCTTGGGTCGACAGGGGGCCGGTTCACCCCTCCACTTT
TRBJ2-2 NA TRBV19 NA CASSRTAGELFF TGTGCCAGTAGCAGGACAGCCGGGGAGCTGTTTTTT
TRBJ1-2 NA TRBV5-1 NA CASSLEWTVGYTF TGCGCCAGCAGCTTGGAGTGGACAGTTGGCTACACCTTC
TRBJ2-3 NA TRBV20-1 NA CSASSRAGAPDTQYF TGCAGTGCTAGTTCTCGGGCGGGGGCCCCAGATACGCAGTATTTT
TRBJ1-2 TRBD1 TRBV6-1 NA CASSEDRTGTTNYGYTF TGTGCCAGCAGTGAAGATCGGACAGGGACTACTAACTATGGCTACACCTTC
TRBJ2-3 NA TRBV14 once CASSPARPETKEGTDTQYF TGTGCCAGCAGCCCCGCCCGTCCGGAGACCAAGGAAGGCACAGATACGCAGTATTTT
TRBJ2-5 NA TRBV11-2 NA CASSLGLTSQETQYF TGTGCCAGCAGCTTAGGATTGACTAGCCAAGAGACCCAGTACTTC
TRBJ2-7 NA TRBV2 NA CASRTAYEQYF TGTGCCAGCAGAACAGCCTACGAGCAGTACTTC
TRBJ1-5 NA TRBV28 NA CASLPGTTLETQHF TGTGCCAGTCTTCCTGGAACGACCCTGGAGACCCAGCATTTT
TRBJ2-5 TRBD1 TRBV10-3 NA CAISSDRGLGETQYF TGTGCCATCAGTTCCGACAGGGGGCTAGGAGAGACCCAGTACTTC
TRBJ2-1 TRBD2 TRBV3-1/TRBV3-2 NA CASSLGLAGGMGEQFF TGTGCCAGCAGCCTGGGACTAGCGGGAGGTATGGGTGAGCAGTTCTTC
TRBJ2-1 TRBD2 TRBV7-8 NA CASRFPGLANEQFF TGTGCCAGCAGATTTCCGGGACTAGCCAATGAGCAGTTCTTC
TRBJ1-2 TRBD1 TRBV9 NA CASSPGQTLVYGYTF TGTGCCAGCAGCCCGGGACAGACCCTCGTCTATGGCTACACCTTC